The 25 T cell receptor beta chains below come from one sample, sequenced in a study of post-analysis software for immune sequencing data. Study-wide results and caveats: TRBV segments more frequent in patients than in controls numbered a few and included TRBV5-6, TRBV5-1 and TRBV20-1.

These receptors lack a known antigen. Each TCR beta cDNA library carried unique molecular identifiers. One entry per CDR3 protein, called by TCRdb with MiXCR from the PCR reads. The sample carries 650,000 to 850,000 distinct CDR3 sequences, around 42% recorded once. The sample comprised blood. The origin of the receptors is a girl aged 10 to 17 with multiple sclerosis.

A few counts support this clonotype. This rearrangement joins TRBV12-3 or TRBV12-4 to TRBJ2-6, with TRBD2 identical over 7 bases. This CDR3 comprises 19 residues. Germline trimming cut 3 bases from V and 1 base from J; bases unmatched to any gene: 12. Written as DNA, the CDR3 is TGTGCCAGCAGTTTGGGAGGGGCGACATACAATTCTGGGGCCAACGTCCTGACTTTC. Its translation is CASSLGGATYNSGANVLTF.

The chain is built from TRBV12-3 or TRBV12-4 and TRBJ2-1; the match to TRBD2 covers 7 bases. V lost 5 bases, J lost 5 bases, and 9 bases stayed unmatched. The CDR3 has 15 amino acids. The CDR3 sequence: CASSATGTIDNEQFF. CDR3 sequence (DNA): TGTGCCAGCAGTGCCACCGGGACTATCGACAATGAGCAGTTCTTC.

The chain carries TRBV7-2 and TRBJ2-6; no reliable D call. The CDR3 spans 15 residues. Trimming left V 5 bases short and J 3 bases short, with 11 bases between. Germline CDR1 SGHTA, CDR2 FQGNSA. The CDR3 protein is CASSPNWIGANVLTF. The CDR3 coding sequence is TGTGCCAGCAGCCCCAATTGGATTGGGGCCAACGTCCTGACTTTC.

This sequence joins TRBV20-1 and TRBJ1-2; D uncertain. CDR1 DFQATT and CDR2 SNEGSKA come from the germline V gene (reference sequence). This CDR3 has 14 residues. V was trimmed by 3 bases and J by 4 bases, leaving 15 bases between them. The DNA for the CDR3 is TGCAGTGCTAGTCTTTCCGTGACACTCTATGGCTACACCTTC. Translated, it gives CSASLSVTLYGYTF.

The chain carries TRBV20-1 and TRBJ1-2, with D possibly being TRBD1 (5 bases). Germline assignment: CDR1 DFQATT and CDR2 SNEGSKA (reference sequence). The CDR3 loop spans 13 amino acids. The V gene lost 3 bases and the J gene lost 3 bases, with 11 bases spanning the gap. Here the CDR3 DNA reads TGCAGTGCTAGGGGGCACCAGGACTATGGCTACACCTTC. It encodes CSARGHQDYGYTF.

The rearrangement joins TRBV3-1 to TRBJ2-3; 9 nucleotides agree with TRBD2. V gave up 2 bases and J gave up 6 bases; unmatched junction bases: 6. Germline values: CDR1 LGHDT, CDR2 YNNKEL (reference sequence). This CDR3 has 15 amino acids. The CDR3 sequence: CASSQLAGVRDTQYF. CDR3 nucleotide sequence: TGTGCCAGCAGCCAATTAGCGGGAGTCAGGGATACGCAGTATTTT.

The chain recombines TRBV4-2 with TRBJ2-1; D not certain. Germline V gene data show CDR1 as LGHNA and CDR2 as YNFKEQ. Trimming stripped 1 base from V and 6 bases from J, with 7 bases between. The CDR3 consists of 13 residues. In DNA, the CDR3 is TGTGCCAGCAGCCAAGGGGTGGTCAATGAGCAGTTCTTC. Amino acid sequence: CASSQGVVNEQFF.

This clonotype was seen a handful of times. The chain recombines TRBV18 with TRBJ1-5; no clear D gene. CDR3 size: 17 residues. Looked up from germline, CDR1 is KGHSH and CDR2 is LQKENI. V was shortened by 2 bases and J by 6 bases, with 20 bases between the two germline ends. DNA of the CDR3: TGTGCCAGCTCACCAGGGTTACGTACGTTACGGATTCAGCCCCAGCATTTT. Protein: CASSPGLRTLRIQPQHF.

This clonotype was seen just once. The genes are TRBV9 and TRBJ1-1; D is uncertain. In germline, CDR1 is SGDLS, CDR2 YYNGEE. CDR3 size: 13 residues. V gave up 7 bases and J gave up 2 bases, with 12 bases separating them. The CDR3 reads CASGRMGNTEAFF. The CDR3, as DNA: TGTGCCAGCGGAAGGATGGGAAACACTGAAGCTTTCTTT.

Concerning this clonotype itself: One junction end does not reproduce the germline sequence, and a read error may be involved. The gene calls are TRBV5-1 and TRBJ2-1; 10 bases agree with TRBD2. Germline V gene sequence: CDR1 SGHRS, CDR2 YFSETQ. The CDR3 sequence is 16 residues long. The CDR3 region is CASSPRTSGIYDEQFF. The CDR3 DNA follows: TGCGCCAGCAGCCCCCGGACTAGCGGAATCTACGATGAGCAGTTCTTC. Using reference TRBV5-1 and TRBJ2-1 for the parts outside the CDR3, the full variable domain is KAGVTQTPRYLIKTRGQQVTLSCSPISGHRSVSWYQQTPGQGLQFLFEYFSETQRNKGNFPGRFSGRQFSNSRSEMNVSTLELGDSALYLCASSPRTSGIYDEQFFGPGTRLTVL.

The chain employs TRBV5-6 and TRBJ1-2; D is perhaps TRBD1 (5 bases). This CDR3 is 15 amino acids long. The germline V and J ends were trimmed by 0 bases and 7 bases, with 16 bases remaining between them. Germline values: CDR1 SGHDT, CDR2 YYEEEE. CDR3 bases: TGTGCCAGCAGCTTGGGTCCAGGGCTGGGAAGTGGCTACACCTTC. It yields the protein CASSLGPGLGSGYTF.

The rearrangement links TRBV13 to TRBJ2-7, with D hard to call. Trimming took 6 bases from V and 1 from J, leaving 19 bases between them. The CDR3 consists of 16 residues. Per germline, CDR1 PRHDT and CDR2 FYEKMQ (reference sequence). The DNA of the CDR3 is TGTGCCAGCAGTCGAGTAGGGAAAGTGGAGTCCTACGAGCAGTACTTC. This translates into CASSRVGKVESYEQYF.

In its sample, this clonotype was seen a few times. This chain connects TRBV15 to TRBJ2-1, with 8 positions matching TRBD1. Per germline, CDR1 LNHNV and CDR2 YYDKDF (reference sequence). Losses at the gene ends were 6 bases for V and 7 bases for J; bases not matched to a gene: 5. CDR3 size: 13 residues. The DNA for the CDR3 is TGTGCCACCAGAAGTGACAGGGGAAATGAGCAGTTCTTC. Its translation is CATRSDRGNEQFF.

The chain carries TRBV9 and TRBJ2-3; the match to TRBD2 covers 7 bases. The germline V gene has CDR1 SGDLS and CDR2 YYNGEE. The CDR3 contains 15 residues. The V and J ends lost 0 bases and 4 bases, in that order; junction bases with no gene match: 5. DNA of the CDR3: TGTGCCAGCAGCGTAGGGCTAGCGGAAGCAGATACGCAGTATTTT. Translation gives CASSVGLAEADTQYF. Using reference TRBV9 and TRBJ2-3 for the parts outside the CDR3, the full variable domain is DSGVTQTPKHLITATGQRVTLRCSPRSGDLSVYWYQQSLDQGLQFLIQYYNGEERAKGNILERFSAQQFPDLHSELNLSSLELGDSALYFCASSVGLAEADTQYFGPGTRLTVL.

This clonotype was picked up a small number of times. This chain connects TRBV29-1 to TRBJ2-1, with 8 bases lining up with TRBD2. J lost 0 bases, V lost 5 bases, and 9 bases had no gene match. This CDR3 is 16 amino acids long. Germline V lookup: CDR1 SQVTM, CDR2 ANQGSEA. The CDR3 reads CSVPAGVPSSYNEQFF. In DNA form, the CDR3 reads TGCAGCGTTCCAGCGGGAGTTCCCAGCTCCTACAATGAGCAGTTCTTC.

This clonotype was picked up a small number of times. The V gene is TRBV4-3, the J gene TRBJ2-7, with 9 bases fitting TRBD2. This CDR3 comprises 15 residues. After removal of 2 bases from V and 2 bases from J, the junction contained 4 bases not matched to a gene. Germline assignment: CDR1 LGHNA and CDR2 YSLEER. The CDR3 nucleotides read TGCGCCAGCAGCCAACTGGCGGGAGGGACCTACGAGCAGTACTTC. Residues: CASSQLAGGTYEQYF.

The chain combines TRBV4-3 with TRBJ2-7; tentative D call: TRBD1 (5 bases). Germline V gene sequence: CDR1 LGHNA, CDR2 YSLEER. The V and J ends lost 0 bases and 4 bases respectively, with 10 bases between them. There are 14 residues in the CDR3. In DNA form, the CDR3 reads TGCGCCAGCAGCCAAGACTCCCAGGGTTACGAGCAGTACTTC. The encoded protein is CASSQDSQGYEQYF.

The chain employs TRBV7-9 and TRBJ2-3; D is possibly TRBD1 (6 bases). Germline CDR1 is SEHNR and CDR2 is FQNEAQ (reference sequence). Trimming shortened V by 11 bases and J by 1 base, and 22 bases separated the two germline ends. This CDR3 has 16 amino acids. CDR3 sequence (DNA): TGTGCCGGATTAGGGGGAGAAGTTGGCGGCACAGATACGCAGTATTTT. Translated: CAGLGGEVGGTDTQYF.

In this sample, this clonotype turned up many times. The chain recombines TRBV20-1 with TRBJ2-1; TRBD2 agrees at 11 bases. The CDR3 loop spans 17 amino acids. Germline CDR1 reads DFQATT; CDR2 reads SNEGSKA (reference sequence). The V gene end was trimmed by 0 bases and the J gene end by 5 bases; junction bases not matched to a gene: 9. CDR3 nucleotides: TGCAGTGCTAGAGATCTAGAGACTAGCGGGATTAACAATGAGCAGTTCTTC. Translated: CSARDLETSGINNEQFF.

The CDR3, as DNA: TGTGCCAGCAGCTTGGCGGCGGGAGGGAGCAATGAGCAGTACTTC. Protein product: CASSLAAGGSNEQYF. The rearrangement uses TRBV5-4 and TRBJ2-5; the match to TRBD2 covers 9 bases. Germline V gives CDR1 SGHNT, CDR2 YYREEE (reference sequence). The CDR3 runs 15 residues. The junction had 11 bases not matched to a gene; V was cut back by 0 bases and J by 11 bases. The variable domain in full, completed from reference TRBV5-4 and TRBJ2-5, reads ETGVTQSPTHLIKTRGQQVTLRCSSQSGHNTVSWYQQALGQGPQFIFQYYREEENGRGNFPPRFSGLQFPNYSSELNVNALELDDSALYLCASSLAAGGSNEQYFGPGTRLLVL.

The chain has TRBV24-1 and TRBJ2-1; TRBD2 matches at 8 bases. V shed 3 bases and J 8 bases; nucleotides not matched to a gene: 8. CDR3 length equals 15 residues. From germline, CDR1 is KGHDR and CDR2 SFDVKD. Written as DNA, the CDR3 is TGTGCCACCAGTGATAGCATAGCGGGAATGGATGAGCAGTTCTTC. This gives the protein CATSDSIAGMDEQFF.

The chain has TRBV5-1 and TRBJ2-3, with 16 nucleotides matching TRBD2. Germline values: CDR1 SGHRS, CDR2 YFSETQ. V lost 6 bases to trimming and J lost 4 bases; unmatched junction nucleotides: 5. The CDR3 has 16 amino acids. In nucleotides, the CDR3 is TGCGCCAGCAAACCCGGGACTAGCGGGAGGGCAGATACGCAGTATTTT. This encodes CASKPGTSGRADTQYF.

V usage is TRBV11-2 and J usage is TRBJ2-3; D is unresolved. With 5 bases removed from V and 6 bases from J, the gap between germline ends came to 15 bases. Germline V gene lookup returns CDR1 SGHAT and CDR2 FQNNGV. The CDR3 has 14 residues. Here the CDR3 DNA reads TGTGCCAGCAGCCTCCCCCCGTCGGCGGATACGCAGTATTTT. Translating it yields CASSLPPSADTQYF.

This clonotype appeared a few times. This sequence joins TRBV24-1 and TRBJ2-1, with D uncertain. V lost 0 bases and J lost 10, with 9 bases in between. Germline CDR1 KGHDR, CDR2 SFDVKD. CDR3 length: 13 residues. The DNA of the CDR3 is TGTGCCACCAGTGATTTGAAGCGTCTGGAGCAGTTCTTC. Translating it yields CATSDLKRLEQFF.

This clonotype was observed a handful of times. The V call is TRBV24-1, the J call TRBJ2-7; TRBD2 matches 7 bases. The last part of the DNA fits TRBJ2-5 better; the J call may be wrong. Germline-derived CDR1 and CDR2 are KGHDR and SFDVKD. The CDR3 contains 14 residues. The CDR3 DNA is TGTGCCACCAGTGCGCCTAGCGGAGTCGAGACCCAGTACTTC. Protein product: CATSAPSGVETQYF.